This entry describes one T cell receptor beta chain. This entry comes from a study of OX40 agonist ivuxolimab in advanced cancers. Study information: Allowance was made for prior anti-PD-1, anti-PD-L1 or anti-CTLA-4 therapy, and roughly 40% had some.

The CDR3 length is 14 residues. Germline CDR1 is SGHTA and CDR2 is FQGTGA. Deletions cut 5 bases from V and 2 bases from J, with 11 bases between. Sequencing was performed with immunoSEQ multiplex PCR; in TCRdb, only in-frame clones are kept and a portion is missing. The sample shows under 20,000 clones, over 55% of them seen only once. The sample in question was CD4+ or CD8+ T cells sorted from blood, obtained in a trial of the OX40 agonist ivuxolimab. The sequence was obtained from an adult with an advanced solid tumor such as melanoma, head and neck, liver or kidney cancer. The chain has TRBV7-3 and TRBJ2-3; tentative D call: TRBD2 (6 bases). CDR3 bases: TGTGCCAGCAGCCCGGTGGGACTCACAGATACGCAGTATTTT. It yields the protein CASSPVGLTDTQYF.